The text below deals with one TCR beta chain. This CDR3 is built from 16 residues. CDR1 and CDR2 from the germline V gene are SGHDT and YYEEEE. V lost 2 bases, J lost 4 bases, and 10 bases stayed unmatched. This entry belongs to a study of blood T cell repertoires in COVID-19. Study background: Donors in the United States, Italy and Spain gave samples during acute or convalescent COVID-19. The analysed material was cDNA or gDNA that came from T cells, B-cell-depleted T cells, or PBMCs.

Per the study methods: Reference gene primer amplification gave estimated nucleated cell counts. Using immunoSEQ multiplex PCR, the repertoire was profiled, and TCRdb retains in-frame clones only, with some absent. The V and J calls and clone size are taken from that table; D and trimming were inferred from the DNA. The sample lists 70,000 to 85,000 clones; roughly four fifths were seen once. The receptor comes from a man in his 60s with acute or convalescent COVID-19. Sequences were obtained from peripheral blood. The chain links TRBV5-6 to TRBJ1-1; 8 bases are shared with TRBD1. The CDR3 nucleotides read TGTGCCAGCAGCTTACGCACCCCGACAGGGGCCACTGAAGCTTTCTTT. Translating it yields CASSLRTPTGATEAFF.